These 16 T cell receptor beta chains came from one sample sequenced in a study of T-cell reconstitution after alpha-beta-depleted transplantation in children. As it was prepared, the TCRbeta library received unique molecular identifiers. TCRdb used MiXCR to reprocess the PCR reads, holding one entry per CDR3 protein. The sample yields roughly 120,000 distinct CDR3 sequences, around a tenth seen once. The sequencing here drew on PBMCs, taken before TCRalphabeta/CD19-depleted stem cell transplant. These receptors all come from a boy younger than 10 with acute lymphoblastic leukemia, due to receive a stem cell transplant.

There are a few counts of this clonotype. The V call is TRBV7-8, the J call TRBJ2-7, with D possibly being TRBD1 (5 bases). V gave up 5 bases and J gave up 7 bases, with 18 bases separating them. Germline CDR1 reads SGHVS; CDR2 reads FQNEAQ. The CDR3 extends over 14 amino acids. The CDR3 DNA reads as TGTGCCAGCAGCCCCGAGACAGTTAACGGGGAGCAGTACTTC. It encodes CASSPETVNGEQYF.

The sample holds many counts of this clonotype. The CDR3 loop is CASSQVPGLGTDTQYF. CDR3 nucleotides: TGTGCCAGCAGCCAAGTCCCGGGACTAGGGACAGATACGCAGTATTTT. The chain carries TRBV3-1 and TRBJ2-3, with 8 bases identical to TRBD2. This CDR3 is 16 amino acids long. The V gene's germline CDR1 is LGHDT and CDR2 YNNKEL (reference sequence). The V gene end was trimmed by 1 base and the J gene end by 3 bases; junction bases not matched to a gene: 6.

This clonotype was counted between two and nine times. The J gene is TRBJ1-1, the V gene TRBV29-1; TRBD1 might be the D (6 bases). Germline V gene data show CDR1 as SQVTM and CDR2 as ANQGSEA. This CDR3 region has 15 residues. Trimming left V 8 bases short and J 0 bases short, with 19 bases between. CDR3 nucleotide sequence: TGCAGCCTCCACAGGGCAACCAGCATGAACACTGAAGCTTTCTTT. It codes for CSLHRATSMNTEAFF.

The rearrangement uses TRBV29-1 and TRBJ2-5; TRBD1 is a possible D gene (5 bases). The CDR3 length is 13 residues. The V gene lost 8 bases and the J gene lost 4 bases, with 17 bases spanning the gap. From germline, CDR1 is SQVTM and CDR2 ANQGSEA. CDR3 nucleotides: TGCAGCATAGAGGTTAGGGGCCCAGAGACCCAGTACTTC. Translating gives CSIEVRGPETQYF.

This clonotype showed up many times. The V and J genes are TRBV3-1 and TRBJ1-2, with a possible D match to TRBD1 (6 bases). CDR1 and CDR2 from the germline V gene are LGHDT and YNNKEL (reference sequence). The CDR3 loop spans 15 amino acids. Trimming cost V 2 bases and J 5 bases, with 15 bases left between them. The CDR3: CASSQFSTGTYGYTF. The CDR3 coding sequence is TGTGCCAGCAGCCAATTTTCAACCGGGACATATGGCTACACCTTC.

The genes are TRBV28 and TRBJ2-2; no clear D gene. CDR1 and CDR2 from the germline V gene are MDHEN and SYDVKM. The CDR3 has 12 residues. Between the trimmed V and J ends, which lost 7 bases and 2 bases, there was a span of 5 bases. CDR3 coding DNA: TGTGCCAGCAAAGTTAACACCGGGGAGCTGTTTTTT. As protein: CASKVNTGELFF.

This clonotype was counted ten times or more. This chain links TRBV5-5 with TRBJ2-2, with a weak D call TRBD2 (5 bases). The CDR3 consists of 15 residues. Trimming left V 4 bases short and J 4 bases short, with 14 bases between. Per germline, CDR1 SGHKS and CDR2 YYEKEE (reference sequence). CDR3 in DNA: TGTGCCAGCAGCCCGCAGGAGGAGCGCACCGGGGAGCTGTTTTTT. It yields the protein CASSPQEERTGELFF.

This clonotype was observed at least ten times. This rearrangement joins TRBV7-6 to TRBJ2-1, with 7 nucleotides matching TRBD1. The CDR3 consists of 16 residues. Unmatched junction bases numbered 8, after V lost 4 bases and J lost 2 bases. Germline loops: CDR1 SGHVS, CDR2 FNYEAQ. CDR3 protein: CASSSLDRIPYNEQFF. The DNA of the CDR3 is TGTGCCAGCAGCTCCCTGGACAGGATTCCCTACAATGAGCAGTTCTTC.

CDR3 sequence (DNA): TGTGCCAGCTCAGCCGTTGGTCGAAACAATGAGCAGTTCTTC. It codes for CASSAVGRNNEQFF. The chain is built from TRBV18 and TRBJ2-1; D ambiguous. V was shortened by 5 bases and J by 5 bases, with 13 bases between the two germline ends. The CDR3 is 14 amino acids. The germline CDR1 and CDR2 sequences are KGHSH and LQKENI.

This clonotype was picked up a small number of times. This rearrangement joins TRBV5-5 to TRBJ2-1; no firm D call. The CDR3 consists of 12 residues. Trimming left V 0 bases short and J 6 bases short, with 4 bases between. Germline-derived CDR1 and CDR2 are SGHKS and YYEKEE (reference sequence). The CDR3 loop reads CASSLEPNEQFF. The CDR3 DNA is TGTGCCAGCAGCTTGGAGCCCAATGAGCAGTTCTTC.

The gene calls are TRBV29-1 and TRBJ1-2; 12 nucleotides agree with TRBD1. Germline CDR1 and CDR2: SQVTM and ANQGSEA. Trimming cost V 2 bases and J 6 bases; bases outside gene matches: 4. The CDR3 has 14 residues. The CDR3 region is CSVETGQGADGYTF. The CDR3 DNA reads as TGCAGCGTTGAAACGGGACAGGGGGCTGATGGCTACACCTTC. Variable domain in full (rest from reference TRBV29-1 and TRBJ1-2): SAVISQKPSRDICQRGTSLTIQCQVDSQVTMMFWYRQQPGQSLTLIATANQGSEATYESGFVIDKFPISRPNLTFSTLTVSNMSPEDSSIYLCSVETGQGADGYTFGSGTRLTVV.

This clonotype was counted many times. The chain has TRBV5-1 and TRBJ2-7; D not certain. CDR1 SGHRS and CDR2 YFSETQ come from the germline V gene. The V end lost 3 bases, the J end lost 2 bases, and 3 bases lay between the germline ends. This CDR3 region has 11 residues. CDR3 loop: CASSSAYEQYF. The CDR3 bases are TGCGCCAGCAGCTCTGCCTACGAGCAGTACTTC.

V usage is TRBV7-6 and J usage is TRBJ2-1; the D gene could be TRBD1 or TRBD2 (6 bases each). Germline lookup yields CDR1 SGHVS and CDR2 FNYEAQ. The CDR3 covers 16 residues. V lost 2 bases to trimming and J lost 3 bases, with 14 bases between them. For the CDR3, the DNA is TGTGCCAGCAGCTTATCCCCGAGGGGGGTCTACAATGAGCAGTTCTTC. Amino acid sequence: CASSLSPRGVYNEQFF.

The V and J genes are TRBV4-1 and TRBJ2-1; the match to TRBD2 covers 8 bases. With V trimmed by 2 bases and J by 12 bases, 15 bases remained unmatched. The CDR3 is 16 residues long. The V gene's germline CDR1 is MGHRA and CDR2 YSYEKL. In DNA, the CDR3 is TGCGCCAGCAGCCAACCCGGGGGACTAGGGCCACGGGGGCAGTTCTTC. Amino acid sequence: CASSQPGGLGPRGQFF.

The genes are TRBV5-1 and TRBJ2-2, with TRBD1 matching 7 bases. Germline V gene data show CDR1 as SGHRS and CDR2 as YFSETQ. V lost 2 bases, J lost 1 base, and 2 bases stayed unmatched. This CDR3 region has 15 residues. CDR3 DNA sequence: TGCGCCAGCAGCTTACGACAGGGGAACACCGGGGAGCTGTTTTTT. It yields the protein CASSLRQGNTGELFF.

The rearrangement joins TRBV14 to TRBJ2-1; D call uncertain. Germline CDR1 SGHDN, CDR2 FVKESK. This CDR3 region has 14 residues. Trimming stripped 2 bases from V and 4 bases from J, with 9 bases between. CDR3 loop: CASSQRREYNEQFF. As DNA, the CDR3 is TGTGCCAGCAGCCAAAGGCGAGAATACAATGAGCAGTTCTTC.